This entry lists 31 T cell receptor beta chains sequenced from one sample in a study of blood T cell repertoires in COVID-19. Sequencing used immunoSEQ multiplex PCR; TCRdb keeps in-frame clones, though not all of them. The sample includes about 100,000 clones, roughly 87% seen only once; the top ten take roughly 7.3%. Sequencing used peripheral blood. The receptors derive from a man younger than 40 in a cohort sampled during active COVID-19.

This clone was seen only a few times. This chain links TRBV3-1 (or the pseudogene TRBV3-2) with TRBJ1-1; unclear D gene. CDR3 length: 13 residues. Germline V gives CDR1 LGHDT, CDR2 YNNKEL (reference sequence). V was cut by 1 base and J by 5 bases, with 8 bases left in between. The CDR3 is CASSQAVRTEAFF. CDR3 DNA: TGTGCCAGCAGCCAAGCGGTACGGACTGAAGCTTTCTTT.

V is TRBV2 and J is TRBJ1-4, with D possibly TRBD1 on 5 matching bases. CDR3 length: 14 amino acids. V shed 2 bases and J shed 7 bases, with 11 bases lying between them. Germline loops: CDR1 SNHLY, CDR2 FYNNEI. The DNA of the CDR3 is TGTGCCAGCAGTGAACAGGGATTGGGTGAAAAACTGTTTTTT. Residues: CASSEQGLGEKLFF.

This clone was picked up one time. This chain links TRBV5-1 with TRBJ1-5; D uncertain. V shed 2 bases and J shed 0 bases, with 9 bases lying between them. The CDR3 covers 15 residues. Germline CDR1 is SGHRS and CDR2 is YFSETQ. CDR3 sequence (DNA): TGCGCCAGCAGCTTTATGACGGGTAGCAATCAGCCCCAGCATTTT. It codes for CASSFMTGSNQPQHF.

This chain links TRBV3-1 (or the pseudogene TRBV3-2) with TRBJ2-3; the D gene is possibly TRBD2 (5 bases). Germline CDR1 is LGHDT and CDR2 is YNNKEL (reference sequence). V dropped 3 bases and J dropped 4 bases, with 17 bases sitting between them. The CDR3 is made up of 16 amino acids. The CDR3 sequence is CASSQMSTGIPDTQYF. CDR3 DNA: TGTGCCAGCAGCCAGATGTCCACGGGGATCCCAGATACGCAGTATTTT.

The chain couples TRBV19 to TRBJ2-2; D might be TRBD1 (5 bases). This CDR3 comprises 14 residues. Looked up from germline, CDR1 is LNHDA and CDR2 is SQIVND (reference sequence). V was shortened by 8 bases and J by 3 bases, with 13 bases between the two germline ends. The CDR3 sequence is CASEPIRDTGELFF. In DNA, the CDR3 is TGTGCCAGTGAGCCCATCAGGGACACCGGGGAGCTGTTTTTT.

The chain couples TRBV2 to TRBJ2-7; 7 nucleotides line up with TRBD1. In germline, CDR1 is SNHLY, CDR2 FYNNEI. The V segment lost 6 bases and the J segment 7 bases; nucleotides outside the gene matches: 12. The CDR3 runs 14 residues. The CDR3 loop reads CASRFSRDSKEQYF. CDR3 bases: TGTGCCAGCAGGTTTTCACGGGACAGTAAGGAGCAGTACTTC.

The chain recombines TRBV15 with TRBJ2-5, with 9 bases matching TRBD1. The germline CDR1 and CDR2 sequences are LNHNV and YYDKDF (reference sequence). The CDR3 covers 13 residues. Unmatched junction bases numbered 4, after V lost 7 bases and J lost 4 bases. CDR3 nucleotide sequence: TGTGCCACCACAAAGGACAGGGGAGAGACCCAGTACTTC. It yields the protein CATTKDRGETQYF.

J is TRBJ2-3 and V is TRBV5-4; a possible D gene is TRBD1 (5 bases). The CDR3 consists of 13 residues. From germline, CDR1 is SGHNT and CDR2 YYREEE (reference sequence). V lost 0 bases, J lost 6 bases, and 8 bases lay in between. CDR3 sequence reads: CASSLGGADTQYF. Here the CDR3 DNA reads TGTGCCAGCAGCTTGGGTGGGGCGGATACGCAGTATTTT.

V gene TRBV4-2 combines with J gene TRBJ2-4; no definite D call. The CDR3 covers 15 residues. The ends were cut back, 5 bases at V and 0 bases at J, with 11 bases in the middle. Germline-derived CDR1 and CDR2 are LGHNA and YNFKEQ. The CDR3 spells CASSYDSLAKNIQYF. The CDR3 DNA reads TGTGCCAGCAGCTACGACTCCTTAGCCAAAAACATTCAGTACTTC.

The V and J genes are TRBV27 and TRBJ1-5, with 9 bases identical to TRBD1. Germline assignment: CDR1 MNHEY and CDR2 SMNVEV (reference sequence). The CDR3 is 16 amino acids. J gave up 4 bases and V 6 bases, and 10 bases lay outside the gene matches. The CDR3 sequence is CASSPQDRGPNQPQHF. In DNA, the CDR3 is TGTGCCAGCAGCCCACAGGACAGGGGCCCGAATCAGCCCCAGCATTTT.

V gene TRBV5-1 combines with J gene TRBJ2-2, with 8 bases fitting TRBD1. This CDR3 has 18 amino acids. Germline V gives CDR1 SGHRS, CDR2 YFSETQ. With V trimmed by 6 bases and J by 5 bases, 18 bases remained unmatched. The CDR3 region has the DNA TGCGCCAGCACTGGGTCACTCCGGGACAGGTTAGGGACCGGGGAGCTGTTTTTT. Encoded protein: CASTGSLRDRLGTGELFF.

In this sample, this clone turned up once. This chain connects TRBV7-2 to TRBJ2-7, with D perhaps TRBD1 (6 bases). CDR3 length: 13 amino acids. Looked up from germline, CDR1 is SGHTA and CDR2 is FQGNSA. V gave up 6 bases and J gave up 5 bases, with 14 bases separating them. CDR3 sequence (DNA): TGTGCCAGCAGTTTTACAGGGTTTCACGAGCAGTACTTC. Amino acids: CASSFTGFHEQYF.

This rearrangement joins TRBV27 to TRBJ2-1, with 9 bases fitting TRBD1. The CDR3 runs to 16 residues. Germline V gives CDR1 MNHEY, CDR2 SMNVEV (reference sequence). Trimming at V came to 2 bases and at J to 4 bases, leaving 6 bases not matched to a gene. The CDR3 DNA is TGTGCCAGCAGTTTACTCGGGACAGGGCCTTACAATGAGCAGTTCTTC. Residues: CASSLLGTGPYNEQFF.

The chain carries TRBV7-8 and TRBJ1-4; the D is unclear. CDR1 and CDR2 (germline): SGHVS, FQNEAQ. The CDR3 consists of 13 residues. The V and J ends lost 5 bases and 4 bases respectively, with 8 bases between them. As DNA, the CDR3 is TGTGCCAGCAGCCACCAGAATAATGAAAAACTGTTTTTT. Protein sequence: CASSHQNNEKLFF.

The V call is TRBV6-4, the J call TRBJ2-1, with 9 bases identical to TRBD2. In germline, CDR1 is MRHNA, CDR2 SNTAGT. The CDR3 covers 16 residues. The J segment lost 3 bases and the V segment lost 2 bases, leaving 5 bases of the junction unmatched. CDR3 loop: CASSDKTSGNYNEQFF. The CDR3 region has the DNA TGTGCCAGCAGTGACAAGACTAGCGGTAACTACAATGAGCAGTTCTTC.

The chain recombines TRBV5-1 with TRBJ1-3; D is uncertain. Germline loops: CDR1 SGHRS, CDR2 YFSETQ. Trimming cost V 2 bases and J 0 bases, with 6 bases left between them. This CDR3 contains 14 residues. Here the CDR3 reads CASSLAGSGNTIYF. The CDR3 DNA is TGCGCCAGCAGCTTAGCGGGCTCTGGAAACACCATATATTTT.

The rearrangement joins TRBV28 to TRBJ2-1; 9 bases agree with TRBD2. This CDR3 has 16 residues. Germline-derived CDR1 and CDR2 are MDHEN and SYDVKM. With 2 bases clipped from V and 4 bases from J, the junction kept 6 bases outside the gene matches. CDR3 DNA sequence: TGTGCCAGCAGTTTAGCGGTAGCGGGGGTTTACAATGAGCAGTTCTTC. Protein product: CASSLAVAGVYNEQFF. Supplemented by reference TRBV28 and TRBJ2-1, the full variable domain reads DVKVTQSSRYLVKRTGEKVFLECVQDMDHENMFWYRQDPGLGLRLIYFSYDVKMKEKGDIPEGYSVSREKKERFSLILESASTNQTSMYLCASSLAVAGVYNEQFFGPGTRLTVL.

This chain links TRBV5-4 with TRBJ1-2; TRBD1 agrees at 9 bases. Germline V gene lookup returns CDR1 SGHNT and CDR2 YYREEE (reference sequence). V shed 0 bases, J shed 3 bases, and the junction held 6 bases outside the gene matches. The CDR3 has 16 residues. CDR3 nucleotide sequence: TGTGCCAGCAGCTTGGCCTCTCGGACAGGGGACTATGGCTACACCTTC. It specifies CASSLASRTGDYGYTF.

CDR3 in amino acids: CASSLDYQGYNEQFF. The CDR3, as DNA: TGTGCCAGCAGCTTAGACTACCAGGGATACAATGAGCAGTTCTTC. This chain uses TRBV7-2 with TRBJ2-1; perhaps TRBD1 as D (5 bases). The V end lost 1 base, the J end lost 4 bases, and 11 bases lay between the germline ends. CDR3 length: 15 residues. Looked up from germline, CDR1 is SGHTA and CDR2 is FQGNSA. Drawing the rest from reference TRBV7-2 and TRBJ2-1, the complete variable domain is GAGVSQSPSNKVTEKGKDVELRCDPISGHTALYWYRQSLGQGLEFLIYFQGNSAPDKSGLPSDRFSAERTGGSVSTLTIQRTQQEDSAVYLCASSLDYQGYNEQFFGPGTRLTVL.

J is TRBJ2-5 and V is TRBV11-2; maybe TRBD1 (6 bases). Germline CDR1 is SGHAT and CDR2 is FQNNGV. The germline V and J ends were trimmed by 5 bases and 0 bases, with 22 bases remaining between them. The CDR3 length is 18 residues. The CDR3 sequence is CASSPTTTGHRNQETQYF. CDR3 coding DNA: TGTGCCAGCAGCCCGACGACTACGGGACATAGGAACCAAGAGACCCAGTACTTC.

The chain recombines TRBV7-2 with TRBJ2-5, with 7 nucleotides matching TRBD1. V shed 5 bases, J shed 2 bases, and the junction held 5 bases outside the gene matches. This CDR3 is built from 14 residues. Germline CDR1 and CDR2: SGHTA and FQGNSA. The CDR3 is CASSPGGQQETQYF. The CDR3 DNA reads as TGTGCCAGCAGCCCAGGGGGACAGCAAGAGACCCAGTACTTC.

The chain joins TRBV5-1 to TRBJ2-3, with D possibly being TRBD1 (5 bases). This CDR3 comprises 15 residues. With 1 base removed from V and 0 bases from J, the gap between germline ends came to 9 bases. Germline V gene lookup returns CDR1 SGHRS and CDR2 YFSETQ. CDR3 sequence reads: CASSLQGPSTDTQYF. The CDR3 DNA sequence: TGCGCCAGCAGCTTGCAGGGCCCTAGCACAGATACGCAGTATTTT.

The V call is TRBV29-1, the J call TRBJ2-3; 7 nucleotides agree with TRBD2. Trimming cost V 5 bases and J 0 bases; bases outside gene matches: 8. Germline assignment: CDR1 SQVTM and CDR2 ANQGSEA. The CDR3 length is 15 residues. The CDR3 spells CSVKSGVSSTDTQYF. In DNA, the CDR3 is TGCAGCGTTAAGAGCGGGGTTAGTAGCACAGATACGCAGTATTTT.

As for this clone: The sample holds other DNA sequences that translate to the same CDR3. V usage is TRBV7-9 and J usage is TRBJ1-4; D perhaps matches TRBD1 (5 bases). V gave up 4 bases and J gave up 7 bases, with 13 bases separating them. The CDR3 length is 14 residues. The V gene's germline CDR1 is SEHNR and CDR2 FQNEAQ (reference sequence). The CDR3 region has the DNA TGTGCCAGCAGCTCAACAGGTGGAAGTGAAAAACTGTTTTTT. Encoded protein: CASSSTGGSEKLFF.

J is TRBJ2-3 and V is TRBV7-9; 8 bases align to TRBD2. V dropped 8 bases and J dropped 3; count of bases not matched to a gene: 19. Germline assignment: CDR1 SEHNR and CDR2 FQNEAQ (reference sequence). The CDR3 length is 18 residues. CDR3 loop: CASSLPSSSGGATDTQYF. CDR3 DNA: TGTGCCAGCTCCCTTCCATCAAGCTCCGGGGGGGCAACAGATACGCAGTATTTT.

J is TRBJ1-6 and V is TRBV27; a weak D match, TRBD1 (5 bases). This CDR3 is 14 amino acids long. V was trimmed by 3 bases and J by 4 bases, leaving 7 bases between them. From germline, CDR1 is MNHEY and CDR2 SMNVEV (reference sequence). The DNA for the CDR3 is TGTGCCAGCAGTTTCGGGGGGTATAATTCACCCCTCCACTTT. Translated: CASSFGGYNSPLHF.

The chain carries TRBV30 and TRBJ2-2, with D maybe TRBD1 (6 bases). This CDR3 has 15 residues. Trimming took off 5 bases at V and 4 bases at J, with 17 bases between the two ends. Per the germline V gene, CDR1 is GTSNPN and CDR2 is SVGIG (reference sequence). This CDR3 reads CAWDPGAAVTGELFF. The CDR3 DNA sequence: TGTGCCTGGGATCCAGGGGCGGCGGTCACCGGGGAGCTGTTTTTT.

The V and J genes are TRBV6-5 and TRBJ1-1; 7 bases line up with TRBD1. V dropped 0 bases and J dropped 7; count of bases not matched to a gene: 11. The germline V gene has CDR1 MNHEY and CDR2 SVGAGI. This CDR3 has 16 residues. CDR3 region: CASSYSYNRGDFEAFF. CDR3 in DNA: TGTGCCAGCAGTTACTCATACAACAGGGGAGATTTTGAAGCTTTCTTT.

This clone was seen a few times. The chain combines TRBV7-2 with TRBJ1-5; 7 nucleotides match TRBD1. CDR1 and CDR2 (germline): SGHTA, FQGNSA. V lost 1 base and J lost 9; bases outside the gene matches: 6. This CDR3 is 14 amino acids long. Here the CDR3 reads CASSLGGGGPPQHF. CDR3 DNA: TGTGCCAGCAGCTTAGGAGGGGGCGGTCCGCCCCAGCATTTT. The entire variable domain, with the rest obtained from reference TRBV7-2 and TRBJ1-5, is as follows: GAGVSQSPSNKVTEKGKDVELRCDPISGHTALYWYRQSLGQGLEFLIYFQGNSAPDKSGLPSDRFSAERTGGSVSTLTIQRTQQEDSAVYLCASSLGGGGPPQHFGDGTRLSIL.

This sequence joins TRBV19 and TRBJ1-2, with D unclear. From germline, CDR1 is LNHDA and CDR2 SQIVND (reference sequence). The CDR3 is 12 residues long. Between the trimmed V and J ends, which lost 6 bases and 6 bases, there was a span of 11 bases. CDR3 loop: CASRDLGDGYTF. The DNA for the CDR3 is TGTGCCAGTAGGGACTTGGGTGATGGCTACACCTTC.

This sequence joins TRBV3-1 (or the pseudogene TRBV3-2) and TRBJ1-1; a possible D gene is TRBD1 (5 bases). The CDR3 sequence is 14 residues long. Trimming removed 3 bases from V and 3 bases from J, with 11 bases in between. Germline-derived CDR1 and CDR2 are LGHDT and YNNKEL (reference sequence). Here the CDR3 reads CASSQRGGDTEAFF. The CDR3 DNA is TGTGCCAGCAGCCAGAGAGGAGGGGACACTGAAGCTTTCTTT.